This T cell receptor beta chain was identified during a study of blood T cell repertoires in COVID-19. Study-wide background: Donors in the United States, Italy and Spain gave samples during acute or convalescent COVID-19. Sources were T cells, B-cell-depleted T cells, or PBMCs; the material itself was cDNA or gDNA.

The CDR3 contains 14 residues. V dropped 2 bases and J dropped 4; count of bases not matched to a gene: 2. Germline V lookup: CDR1 KGHSH, CDR2 LQKENI. Per the original methods: It was from reference gene primer amplification that nucleated cell counts were estimated. The assay was immunoSEQ multiplex PCR, and TCRdb's table has in-frame clones only and misses some. V and J calls and clone size follow that table, whereas D and trimming were derived from the DNA. The repertoire holds 150,000 to 200,000 clones, with around 80% as singletons. Source material: peripheral blood. The V call is TRBV18, the J call TRBJ1-3, with 7 nucleotides matching TRBD1. The TCR sequence derives from a man aged 65 to 85 with active or convalescent COVID-19. The CDR3 spells CASSPTGDGNTIYF. In DNA, the CDR3 is TGTGCCAGCTCACCAACAGGGGACGGAAACACCATATATTTT.